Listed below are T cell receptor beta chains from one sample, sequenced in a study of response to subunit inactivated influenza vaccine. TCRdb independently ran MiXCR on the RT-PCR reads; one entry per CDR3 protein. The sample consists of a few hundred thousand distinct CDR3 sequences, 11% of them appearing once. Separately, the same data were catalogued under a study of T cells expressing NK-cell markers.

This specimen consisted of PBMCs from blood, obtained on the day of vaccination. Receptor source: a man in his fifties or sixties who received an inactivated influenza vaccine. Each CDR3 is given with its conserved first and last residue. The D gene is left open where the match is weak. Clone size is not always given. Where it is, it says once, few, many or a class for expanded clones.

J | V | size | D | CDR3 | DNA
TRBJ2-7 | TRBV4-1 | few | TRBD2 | CASSQLGGSQYF | TGCGCCAGCAGCCAGCTCGGGGGGTCGCAGTACTTC
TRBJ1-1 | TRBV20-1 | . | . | CSARATRGQNTEAFF | TGCAGTGCTAGGGCTACCAGGGGCCAGAACACTGAAGCTTTCTTT
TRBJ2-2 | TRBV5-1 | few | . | CATKYRDTGELFF | TGCGCCACCAAATACAGGGACACCGGGGAGCTGTTTTTT
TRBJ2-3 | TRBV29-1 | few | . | CSVEVISTDTQYF | TGCAGCGTTGAAGTAATTAGCACAGATACGCAGTATTTT
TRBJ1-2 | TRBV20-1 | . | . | CSARGSETYGYTF | TGCAGTGCTAGGGGTTCAGAGACCTATGGCTACACCTTC
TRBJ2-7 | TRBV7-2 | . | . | CASNEPPGSQQYF | TGTGCCAGCAACGAACCCCCAGGGTCCCAGCAGTACTTC
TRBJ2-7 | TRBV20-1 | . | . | CSAPRYNEQYF | TGCAGTGCCCCCCGATACAACGAGCAGTACTTC
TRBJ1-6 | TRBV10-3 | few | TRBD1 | CATGTGSNSYNSPLHF | TGTGCCACCGGGACAGGGTCTAACTCCTATAATTCACCCCTCCACTTT
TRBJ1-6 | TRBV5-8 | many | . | CASPTLKGTSPLHF | TGTGCCAGTCCAACCCTGAAAGGTACCTCACCCCTCCACTTT
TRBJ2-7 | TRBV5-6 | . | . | CASSLVSGNYEQYF | TGTGCCAGCAGCTTGGTATCCGGAAACTACGAGCAGTACTTC
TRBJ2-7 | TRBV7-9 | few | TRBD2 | CASSATSGGLYEQYF | TGTGCCAGCAGCGCCACTAGCGGGGGACTCTACGAGCAGTACTTC
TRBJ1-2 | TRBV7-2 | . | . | CASSFNRDNRYGYTF | TGTGCCAGCAGCTTCAACCGGGACAACCGCTATGGCTACACCTTC
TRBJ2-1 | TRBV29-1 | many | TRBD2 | CSGGGDQYNEQFF | TGCAGCGGTGGGGGGGACCAATACAATGAGCAGTTCTTC
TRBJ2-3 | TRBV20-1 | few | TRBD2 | CSAAGLAGGNQPTDTQYF | TGCAGTGCAGCTGGACTAGCGGGAGGTAACCAACCCACAGATACGCAGTATTTT
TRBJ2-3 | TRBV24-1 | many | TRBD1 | CATSESRPGQGRDTQYF | TGTGCCACCAGTGAATCACGACCGGGACAGGGGCGCGATACGCAGTATTTT
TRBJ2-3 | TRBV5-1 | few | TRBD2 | CASSHGLDTGTDTQYF | TGCGCCAGCAGCCATGGACTAGACACGGGCACAGATACGCAGTATTTT
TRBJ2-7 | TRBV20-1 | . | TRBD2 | CSAVAGPTYEQYF | TGCAGTGCTGTAGCGGGACCGACCTACGAGCAGTACTTC
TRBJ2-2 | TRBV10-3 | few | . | CAIRGWDTGELFF | TGTGCCATCCGGGGGTGGGACACCGGGGAGCTGTTTTTT
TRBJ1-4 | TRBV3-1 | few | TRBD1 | CASSRSLRQGFEEKLFF | TGTGCCAGCAGCCGGTCCCTTCGACAGGGGTTTGAAGAAAAACTGTTTTTT
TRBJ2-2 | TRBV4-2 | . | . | CASSQVSGGTGELFF | TGTGCCAGCAGCCAAGTGTCAGGAGGAACCGGGGAGCTGTTTTTT
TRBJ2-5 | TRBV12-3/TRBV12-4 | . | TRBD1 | CASSLGQLRTRAQETQYF | TGTGCCAGCAGTTTGGGACAGCTCCGGACGCGCGCTCAGGAGACCCAGTACTTC
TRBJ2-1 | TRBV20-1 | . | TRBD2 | CSVWTSGYTNNEQFF | TGCAGTGTTTGGACTAGCGGATACACCAACAATGAGCAGTTCTTC
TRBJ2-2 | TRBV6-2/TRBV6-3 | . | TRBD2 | CASRARLAGAPGELFF | TGTGCCAGCAGGGCAAGACTAGCGGGAGCCCCCGGGGAGCTGTTTTTT
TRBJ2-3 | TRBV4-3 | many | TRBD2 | CASSQAASGSAPDTQYF | TGCGCCAGCAGCCAAGCCGCTAGCGGGAGTGCCCCAGATACGCAGTATTTT
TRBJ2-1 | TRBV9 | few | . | CASSPSDSPKNEQFF | TGTGCCAGCAGCCCGTCGGACAGCCCGAAGAATGAGCAGTTCTTC
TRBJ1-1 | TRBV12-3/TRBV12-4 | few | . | CASSYSAGAFF | TGTGCCAGCAGTTACTCGGCAGGAGCTTTCTTT
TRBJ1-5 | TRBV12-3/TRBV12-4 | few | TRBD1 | CASSSGGRNQPQHF | TGTGCCAGCAGCTCAGGGGGGCGCAATCAGCCCCAGCATTTT
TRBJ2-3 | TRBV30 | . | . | CAWTRAGGTDTQYF | TGTGCCTGGACCCGGGCAGGGGGGACAGATACGCAGTATTTT
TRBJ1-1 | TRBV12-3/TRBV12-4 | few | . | CASSFGGVTEAFF | TGTGCCAGCAGTTTCGGGGGGGTAACTGAAGCTTTCTTT
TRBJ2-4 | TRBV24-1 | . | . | CATSDRDRSREPAKNIQYF | TGTGCCACCTCAGACCGGGACAGGTCGCGGGAGCCAGCCAAAAACATTCAGTACTTC
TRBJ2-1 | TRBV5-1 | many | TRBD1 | CASSTLQGTEQFF | TGCGCCAGCAGCACATTACAGGGGACGGAGCAGTTCTTC
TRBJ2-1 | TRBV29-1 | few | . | CSVEDRRATQYNEQFF | TGCAGCGTTGAAGATAGGAGAGCGACCCAATACAATGAGCAGTTCTTC
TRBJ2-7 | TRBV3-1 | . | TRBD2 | CASSQGVAGAPYEQYF | TGTGCCAGCAGCCAAGGGGTAGCGGGGGCCCCCTACGAGCAGTACTTC
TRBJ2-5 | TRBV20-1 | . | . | CSARVNSQETQYF | TGCAGTGCTAGAGTGAACAGCCAAGAGACCCAGTACTTC
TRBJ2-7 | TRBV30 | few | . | CAGRDGLYEQYF | TGTGCCGGAAGGGACGGGCTCTACGAGCAGTACTTC
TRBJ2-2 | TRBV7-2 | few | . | CATDRRVLTGELFF | TGTGCTACGGATCGCAGGGTTCTCACCGGGGAGCTGTTTTTT
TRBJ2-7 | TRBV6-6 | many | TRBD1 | CASSGTAYEQYF | TGTGCCAGCAGTGGGACAGCCTACGAGCAGTACTTC
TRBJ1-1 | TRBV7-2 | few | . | CASSAGVTGTEAFF | TGTGCCAGCAGCGCAGGGGTTACGGGCACTGAAGCTTTCTTT
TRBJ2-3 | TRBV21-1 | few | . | CAARCRAPDTQYF | TGTGCCGCCAGATGCAGGGCGCCGGATACGCAGTATTTT
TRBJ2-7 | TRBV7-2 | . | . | CASSFGRGETYEQHF | TGTGCCAGCAGCTTTGGAAGGGGGGAAACCTACGAGCAGCACTTC
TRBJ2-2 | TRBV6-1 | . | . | CASSRPGTRSGELFF | TGTGCCAGCAGCCGCCCCGGGACTCGATCGGGGGAGCTGTTTTTT
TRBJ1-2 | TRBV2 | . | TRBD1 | CASSDWDRGSDYGYTF | TGTGCCAGCAGTGACTGGGACAGGGGATCTGACTATGGCTACACCTTC
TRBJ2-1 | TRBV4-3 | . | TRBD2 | CASSHGLAGGLYNEQFF | TGCGCCAGCAGCCACGGACTAGCGGGTGGCTTATACAATGAGCAGTTCTTC
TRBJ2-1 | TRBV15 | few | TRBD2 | CATRGTSGPAQFF | TGTGCCACCAGGGGGACTAGCGGTCCGGCGCAGTTCTTC
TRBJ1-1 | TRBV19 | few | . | CASSISGRRDTEAFF | TGTGCCAGTAGTATAAGCGGCAGGAGGGACACTGAAGCTTTCTTT
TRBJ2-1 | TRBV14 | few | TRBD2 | CASSPFFGGAHEQFF | TGTGCCAGCAGCCCCTTTTTCGGGGGGGCCCATGAGCAGTTCTTC
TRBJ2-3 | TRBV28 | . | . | CASSSLITGDTQYF | TGTGCCAGCAGTTCCCTTATAACTGGAGATACGCAGTATTTT
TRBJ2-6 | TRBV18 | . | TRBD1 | CASSPVPGQIFSGANVLTF | TGTGCCAGCTCACCCGTTCCGGGACAGATATTCTCTGGGGCCAACGTCCTGACTTTC